This T cell receptor (beta chain) stems from a study of PD-1 blockade in classical Hodgkin lymphoma. V lost 1 base and J lost 2; bases outside the gene matches: 1. This CDR3 spans 16 amino acids. From germline, CDR1 is MGHRA and CDR2 YSYEKL. Profiling relied on immunoSEQ multiplex PCR, and the TCRdb table lists in-frame clones only, not all of them. In the table there are more than 10,000 clones, around 86% of which are singletons. Every single patient, without exception, relapsed after autologous stem cell transplantation, and brentuximab vedotin exposure varied. Complete response, partial response or progressive disease constituted the best responses recorded.

This chain links TRBV4-1 with TRBJ2-3; 12 bases are shared with TRBD2. The sequencing used peripheral blood mononuclear cells (PBMCs), collected at baseline. This sequence originates from a human donor with classical Hodgkin lymphoma. Here the CDR3 DNA reads TGCGCCAGCAGCCAAGGGACTAGCGGGGTCACAGATACGCAGTATTTT. Protein: CASSQGTSGVTDTQYF.